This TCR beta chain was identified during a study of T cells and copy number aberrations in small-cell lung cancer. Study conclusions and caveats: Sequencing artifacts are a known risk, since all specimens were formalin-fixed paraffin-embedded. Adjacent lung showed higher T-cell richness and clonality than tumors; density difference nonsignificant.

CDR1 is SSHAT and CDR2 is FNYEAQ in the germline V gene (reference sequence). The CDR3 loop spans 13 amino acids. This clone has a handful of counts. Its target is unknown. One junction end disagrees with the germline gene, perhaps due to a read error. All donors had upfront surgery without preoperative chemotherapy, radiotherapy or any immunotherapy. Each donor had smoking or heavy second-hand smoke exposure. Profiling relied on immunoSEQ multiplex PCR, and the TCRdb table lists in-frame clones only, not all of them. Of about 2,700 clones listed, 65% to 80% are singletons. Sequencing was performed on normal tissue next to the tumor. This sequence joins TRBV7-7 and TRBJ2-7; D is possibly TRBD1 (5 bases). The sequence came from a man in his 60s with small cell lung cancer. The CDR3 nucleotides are TGTGCTAGCAGCTTAGACAGATTCGACGAGCAGTACTTC. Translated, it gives CASSLDRFDEQYF.